This T cell receptor beta chain comes out of a study of post-analysis software for immune sequencing data. Study in general: Progressive-relapsing, secondary progressive and relapsing-remitting multiple sclerosis were among the disease courses included.

Study outcomes and limitations: The study found significantly lower normalized Chao1 diversity in multiple sclerosis patients than in controls. Comparison of patients with controls showed five TRBV segments more frequent in patients, TRBV5-6, TRBV5-1 and TRBV20-1 among them. F measure showed strong co-clustering of same-batch samples.

Germline CDR1 reads LGHNA; CDR2 reads YSLEER. The V end lost 0 bases, the J end lost 3 bases, and 9 bases lay between the germline ends. CDR3 size: 14 residues. Comments on this clonotype: Its target is unknown.

Carried by the TCR beta cDNA libraries were unique molecular identifiers. From around 1 to 9.1 million T cells, 500,000 or so cDNA molecules were obtained. One entry per CDR3 protein results from TCRdb running MiXCR on the PCR reads. The table has 350,000 to 450,000 distinct CDR3 sequences, about a third seen once. The source is a girl aged 10-17 years with multiple sclerosis. The V call is TRBV4-3, the J call TRBJ2-7; no reliable D call. Material for sequencing was blood. In DNA, the CDR3 is TGCGCCAGCAGCCAAGAGTGGATCGACTACGAGCAGTACTTC. It is translated as CASSQEWIDYEQYF.